One T cell receptor beta chain is described in this entry. The antigen is not known. TCRdb's copy holds only in-frame clones and misses some; the assay was immunoSEQ multiplex PCR. This sample has around 51,000 clones; more than 65% occur once, and the top ten carry 6.5% to 9%. The data belong to a study of PD-1 blockade in mismatch repair-deficient tumors. Study-wide findings and caveats: Tumor-resident clones, often absent from pretreatment blood, expanded after pembrolizumab and then contracted.

The CDR3 is 12 residues long. Looked up from germline, CDR1 is SQVTM and CDR2 is ANQGSEA. V lost 6 bases and J 3 bases, leaving 9 bases between the germline ends. The V gene is TRBV29-1, the J gene TRBJ1-5; a possible D gene is TRBD1 (6 bases). This receptor was identified in an adult with mismatch repair-deficient cancer. The sample here was peripheral blood, taken roughly 21 weeks after starting pembrolizumab. In nucleotides, the CDR3 is TGCAGCGTGGGGGGGCTCAATCAGCCCCAGCATTTT. Its protein is CSVGGLNQPQHF.